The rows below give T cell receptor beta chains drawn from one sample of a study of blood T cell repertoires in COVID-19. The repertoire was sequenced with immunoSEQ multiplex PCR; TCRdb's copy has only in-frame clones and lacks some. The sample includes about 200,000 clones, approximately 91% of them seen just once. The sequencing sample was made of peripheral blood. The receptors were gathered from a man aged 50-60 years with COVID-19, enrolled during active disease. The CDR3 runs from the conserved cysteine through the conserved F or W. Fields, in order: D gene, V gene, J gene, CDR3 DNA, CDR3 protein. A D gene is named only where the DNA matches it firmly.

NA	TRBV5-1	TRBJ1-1	TGCGCCAGCAGCCCGGACACTCAAAACACTGAAGCTTTCTTT	CASSPDTQNTEAFF
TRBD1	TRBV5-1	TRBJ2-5	TGCGCCAGCCGCGTGGGACAGGGGAAAGAGACCCAGTACTTC	CASRVGQGKETQYF
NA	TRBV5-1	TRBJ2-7	TGCGCCAGCAGCCCGGGACGGGACACCACTTCCTACGAGCAGTACTTC	CASSPGRDTTSYEQYF
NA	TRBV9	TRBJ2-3	TGTGCCAGCAGCGGGGGCGGGGAGTCCGATACGCAGTATTTT	CASSGGGESDTQYF
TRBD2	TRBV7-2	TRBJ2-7	TGTGCCAGCAGCGCCAGCGGGGGCTCCTACGAGCAGTACTTC	CASSASGGSYEQYF
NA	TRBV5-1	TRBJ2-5	TGCGCCAGCAGCTTGACTGGTGAGACCCAGTACTTC	CASSLTGETQYF
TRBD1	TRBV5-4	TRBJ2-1	TGTGCCAGCAGCCCCGGACAGGGGTCCTACAATGAGCAGTTCTTC	CASSPGQGSYNEQFF
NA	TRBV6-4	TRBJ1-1	TGTGCCAGCAGTGTCAGGGCGAACACTGAAGCTTTCTTT	CASSVRANTEAFF
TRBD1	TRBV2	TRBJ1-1	TGTGCCAGCAGACCCGGGACAGGGGGCACTGAAGCTTTCTTT	CASRPGTGGTEAFF
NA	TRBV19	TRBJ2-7	TGTGCCAGTAGCAAGGACTTTCGAATCCACGAGCAGTACTTC	CASSKDFRIHEQYF
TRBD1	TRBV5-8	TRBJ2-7	TGTGCCAGCAGCAGGGACAGCTACGAGCAGTACTTC	CASSRDSYEQYF
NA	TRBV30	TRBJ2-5	TGTGCCTGGAGTCCCGGGGGAGGACCCCAAGAGACCCAGTACTTC	CAWSPGGGPQETQYF